This T cell receptor (beta chain) was sequenced during a study of blood T cell repertoires in COVID-19. Enrolment of Seattle patients took place during active infection, and they were followed longitudinally. V lost 6 bases and J lost 0; bases outside the gene matches: 11. The CDR3 spans 18 residues. Germline CDR1 is SNHLY and CDR2 is FYNNEI. Authors' methods: Amplification of reference gene primers was used by the study to estimate nucleated cell counts. Repertoires were generated with immunoSEQ multiplex PCR, while TCRdb's copy carries only in-frame clones and drops some. The V and J calls and the clone size are those of that table, but D and trimming were determined from the DNA. The table lists 250,000 to 400,000 clones, about 91% of them singletons.

This rearrangement joins TRBV2 to TRBJ2-6; 7 nucleotides agree with TRBD1. The material sequenced was peripheral blood. The receptor comes from a woman younger than 45 with COVID-19, enrolled during active disease. For the CDR3, the DNA is TGTGCCAGCAGATCATATTTGGGACAGAACTCTGGGGCCAACGTCCTGACTTTC. It translates to CASRSYLGQNSGANVLTF. Full variable domain (missing parts from reference TRBV2 and TRBJ2-6): EPEVTQTPSHQVTQMGQEVILRCVPISNHLYFYWYRQILGQKVEFLVSFYNNEISEKSEIFDDQFSVERPDGSNFTLKIRSTKLEDSAMYFCASRSYLGQNSGANVLTFGAGSRLTVL.